These 14 T cell receptor beta chains came from one sample sequenced in a study of cytomegalovirus exposure and HLA in healthy donors. The table came from immunoSEQ multiplex PCR; TCRdb's copy has only in-frame clones and leaves some out. The sample includes about 140,000 clones, less than 90% of them seen just once. The specimen was PBMCs. The receptors originated from a man aged 18 to 30 in good health and CMV-seronegative.

The chain couples TRBV5-1 to TRBJ2-3; no firm D call. Trimming shortened V by 0 bases and J by 4 bases, and 6 bases separated the two germline ends. Per the germline V gene, CDR1 is SGHRS and CDR2 is YFSETQ. The CDR3 sequence is 13 residues long. CDR3 region: CASSLALADTQYF. CDR3 sequence (DNA): TGCGCCAGCAGCTTGGCCCTAGCAGATACGCAGTATTTT.

The J gene is TRBJ2-7, the V gene TRBV27; tentatively, D is TRBD1 (6 bases). V gave up 4 bases and J gave up 0 bases, with 10 bases separating them. This CDR3 has 14 residues. Germline-derived CDR1 and CDR2 are MNHEY and SMNVEV (reference sequence). The CDR3 is CASSSRDTSYEQYF. CDR3 bases: TGTGCCAGCAGTTCCCGGGACACCTCCTACGAGCAGTACTTC.

J is TRBJ1-4 and V is TRBV18; D remains ambiguous. The CDR3 is made up of 15 amino acids. Germline loops: CDR1 KGHSH, CDR2 LQKENI. V gave up 0 bases and J gave up 4 bases, with 9 bases separating them. CDR3 sequence reads: CASSPPLPGNEKLFF. In DNA, the CDR3 is TGTGCCAGCTCACCACCGCTGCCGGGTAATGAAAAACTGTTTTTT.

This sequence joins TRBV27 and TRBJ2-2; unclear D gene. Trimming shortened V by 4 bases and J by 0 bases, and 3 bases separated the two germline ends. From germline, CDR1 is MNHEY and CDR2 SMNVEV (reference sequence). The length of the CDR3 is 13 residues. The CDR3 DNA sequence: TGTGCCAGCAGTTCCTCGAACACCGGGGAGCTGTTTTTT. Translated, it gives CASSSSNTGELFF.

The sample holds a few counts of this clone. J is TRBJ1-2 and V is TRBV12-2; TRBD1, the table's D call, was not compared with the DNA. TRBV12-2 is annotated as a pseudogene. The CDR3 totals 16 residues. The CDR3 nucleotides read TGTGCAAGTCGCCCGAAAGGGGGACAGGGTGAGGATGGCTACACCTTC. Its protein is CASRPKGGQGEDGYTF.

The chain couples TRBV6-1 to TRBJ2-2; 8 bases line up with TRBD1. V shed 4 bases and J 6 bases; nucleotides not matched to a gene: 13. Germline CDR1 reads MNHNS; CDR2 reads SASEGT. The CDR3 totals 17 residues. The CDR3 DNA sequence: TGTGCCAGCAGTGCCGACGGACAGGGAGCGTGGGCCGGGGAGCTGTTTTTT. It encodes CASSADGQGAWAGELFF.

This rearrangement joins TRBV28 to TRBJ1-3, with unresolved D. This CDR3 comprises 12 residues. Germline lookup yields CDR1 MDHEN and CDR2 SYDVKM. The V and J ends lost 3 bases and 2 bases respectively, with 2 bases between them. This CDR3 reads CASSFTGNTIYF. CDR3 DNA sequence: TGTGCCAGCAGTTTTACTGGAAACACCATATATTTT.

The gene calls are TRBV28 and TRBJ2-5, with D hard to call. V was clipped by 3 bases and J by 2 bases, with 13 bases between them. CDR3 size: 15 residues. Germline lookup yields CDR1 MDHEN and CDR2 SYDVKM. The CDR3: CASSLVGSRQETQYF. The CDR3 DNA sequence: TGTGCCAGCAGTTTGGTTGGTAGCCGGCAAGAGACCCAGTACTTC.

The V and J genes are TRBV5-1 and TRBJ2-6, with TRBD1 matching over 7 bases. Germline-derived CDR1 and CDR2 are SGHRS and YFSETQ. The CDR3 contains 15 residues. With 4 bases clipped from V and 4 bases from J, the junction kept 5 bases outside the gene matches. The CDR3 DNA follows: TGCGCCAGCAGCAACGGGACAGCGGGGGCCAACGTCCTGACTTTC. Translating it yields CASSNGTAGANVLTF.

V is TRBV19 and J is TRBJ2-1, with D perhaps matching TRBD2 (6 bases). Trimming took off 3 bases at V and 6 bases at J, with 12 bases between the two ends. The germline gives CDR1 LNHDA, CDR2 SQIVND (reference sequence). CDR3 length equals 14 residues. CDR3 loop: CASSMRRTINEQFF. CDR3 in DNA: TGTGCCAGTAGTATGAGGCGGACTATCAATGAGCAGTTCTTC.

The chain combines TRBV6-4 with TRBJ2-7, with D perhaps TRBD1 (6 bases). Germline lookup yields CDR1 MRHNA and CDR2 SNTAGT. V lost 0 bases, J lost 4 bases, and 19 bases lay in between. This CDR3 region has 17 residues. The CDR3 nucleotides are TGTGCCAGCAGTGACTCGACAGTTAGGCAGGGGTGGTACGAGCAGTACTTC. This sequence encodes CASSDSTVRQGWYEQYF.

The chain is built from TRBV5-1 and TRBJ2-7; possibly TRBD1 for D (5 bases). The V gene lost 0 bases and the J gene lost 2 bases, with 9 bases spanning the gap. Per the germline V gene, CDR1 is SGHRS and CDR2 is YFSETQ. The CDR3 runs 14 residues. CDR3 nucleotide sequence: TGCGCCAGCAGCTTGGTTCAGGGTACCTACGAGCAGTACTTC. Its protein is CASSLVQGTYEQYF.

The sample holds a few counts of this clone. The gene calls are TRBV7-2 and TRBJ2-7; D is unresolved. In germline, CDR1 is SGHTA, CDR2 FQGNSA. The CDR3 covers 15 residues. V was clipped by 2 bases and J by 4 bases, with 15 bases between them. CDR3: CASSLIDSAKYEQYF. The CDR3 DNA reads as TGTGCCAGCAGCTTAATCGACTCAGCTAAGTACGAGCAGTACTTC.

V usage is TRBV7-2 and J usage is TRBJ2-6; tentatively, D is TRBD1 (5 bases). The CDR3 covers 15 residues. Looked up from germline, CDR1 is SGHTA and CDR2 is FQGNSA. V gave up 1 base and J gave up 2 bases, with 6 bases separating them. Written as DNA, the CDR3 is TGTGCCAGCAGCTTAGGGGGCCCTGGGGCCAACGTCCTGACTTTC. Translating it yields CASSLGGPGANVLTF.